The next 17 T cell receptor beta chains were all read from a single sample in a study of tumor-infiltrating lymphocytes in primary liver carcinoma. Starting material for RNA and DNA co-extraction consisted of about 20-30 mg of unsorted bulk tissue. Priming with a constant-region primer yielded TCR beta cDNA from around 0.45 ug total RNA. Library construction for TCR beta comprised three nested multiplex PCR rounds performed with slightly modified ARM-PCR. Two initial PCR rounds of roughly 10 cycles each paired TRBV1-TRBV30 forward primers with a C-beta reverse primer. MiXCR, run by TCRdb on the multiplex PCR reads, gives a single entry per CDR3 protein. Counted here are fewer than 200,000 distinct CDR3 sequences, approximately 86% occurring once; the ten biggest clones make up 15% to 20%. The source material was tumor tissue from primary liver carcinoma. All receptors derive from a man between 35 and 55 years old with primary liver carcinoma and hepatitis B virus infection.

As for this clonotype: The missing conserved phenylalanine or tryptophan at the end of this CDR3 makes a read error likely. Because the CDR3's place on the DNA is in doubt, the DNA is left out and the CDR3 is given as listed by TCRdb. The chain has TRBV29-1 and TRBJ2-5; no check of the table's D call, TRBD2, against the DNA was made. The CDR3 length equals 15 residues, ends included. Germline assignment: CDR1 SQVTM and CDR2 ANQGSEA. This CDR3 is CRVESTAGRSETQYV.

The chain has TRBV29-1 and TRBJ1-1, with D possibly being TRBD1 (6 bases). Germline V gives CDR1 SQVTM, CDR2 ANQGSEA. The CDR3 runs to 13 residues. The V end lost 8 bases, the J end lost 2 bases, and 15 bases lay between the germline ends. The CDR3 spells CSSSGGSNTEAFF. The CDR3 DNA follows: TGCAGCTCCTCGGGGGGCTCAAACACTGAAGCTTTCTTT.

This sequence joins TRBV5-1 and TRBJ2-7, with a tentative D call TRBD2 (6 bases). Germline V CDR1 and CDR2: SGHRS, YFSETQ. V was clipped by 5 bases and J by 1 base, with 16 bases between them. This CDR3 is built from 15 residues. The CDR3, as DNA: TGCGCCAGCAGTATATCCGGGGGACGGTCCTACGAGCAGTACTTC. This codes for CASSISGGRSYEQYF.

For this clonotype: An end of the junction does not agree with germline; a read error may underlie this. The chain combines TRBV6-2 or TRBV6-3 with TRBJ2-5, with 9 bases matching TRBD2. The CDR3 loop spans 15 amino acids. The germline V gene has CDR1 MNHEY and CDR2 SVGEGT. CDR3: CASSWTSVSGETQYF. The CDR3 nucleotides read TGTGCCAGTAGTTGGACTAGCGTGAGTGGAGAGACCCAGTACTTC.

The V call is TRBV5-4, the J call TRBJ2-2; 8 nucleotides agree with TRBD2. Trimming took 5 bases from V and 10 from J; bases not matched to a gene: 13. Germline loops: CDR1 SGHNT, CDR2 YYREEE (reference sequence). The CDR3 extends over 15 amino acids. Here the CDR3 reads CASSSTSANTTELFF. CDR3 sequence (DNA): TGTGCCAGCAGTTCGACTAGCGCGAACACCACGGAGCTGTTTTTT.

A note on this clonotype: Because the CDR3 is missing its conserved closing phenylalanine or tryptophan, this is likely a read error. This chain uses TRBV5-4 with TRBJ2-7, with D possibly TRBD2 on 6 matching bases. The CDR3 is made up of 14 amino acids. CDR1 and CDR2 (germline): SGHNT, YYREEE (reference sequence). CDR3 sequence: CARSSRDFPYEQYY. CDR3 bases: TGTGCCAGGAGCTCAAGGGACTTCCCCTACGAGCAGTACTAC.

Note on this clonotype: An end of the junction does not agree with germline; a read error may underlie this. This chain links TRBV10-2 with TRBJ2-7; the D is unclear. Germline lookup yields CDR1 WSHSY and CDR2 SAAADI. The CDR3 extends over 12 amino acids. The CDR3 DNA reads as TGCGCCCGCAGTGATGAGAACCACGAGCAGTACTTC. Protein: CARSDENHEQYF.

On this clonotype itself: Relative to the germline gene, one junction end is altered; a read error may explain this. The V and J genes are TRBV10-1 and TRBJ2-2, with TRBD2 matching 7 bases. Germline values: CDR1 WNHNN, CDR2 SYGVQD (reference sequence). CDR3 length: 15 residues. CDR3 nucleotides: TGTGCCAGCAGGGAGGACACGAGCGGGGCCGGGGAACTGTTTTTT. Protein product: CASREDTSGAGELFF.

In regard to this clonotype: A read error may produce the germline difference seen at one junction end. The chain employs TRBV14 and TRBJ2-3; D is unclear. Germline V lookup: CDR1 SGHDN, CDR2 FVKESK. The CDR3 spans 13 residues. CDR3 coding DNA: TGTGCCAACAGCCAAGACGGCGAAGATACGCAGTACTTT. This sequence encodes CANSQDGEDTQYF.

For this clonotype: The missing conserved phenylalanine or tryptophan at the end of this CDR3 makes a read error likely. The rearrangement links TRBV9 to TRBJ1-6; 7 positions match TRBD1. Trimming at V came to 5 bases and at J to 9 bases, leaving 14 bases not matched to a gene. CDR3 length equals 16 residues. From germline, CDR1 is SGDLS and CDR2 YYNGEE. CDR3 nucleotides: TGTGCCAGCAGTGATGCTAGACAGGGTAGAAGTTCACCCCTCCACTAT. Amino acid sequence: CASSDARQGRSSPLHY.

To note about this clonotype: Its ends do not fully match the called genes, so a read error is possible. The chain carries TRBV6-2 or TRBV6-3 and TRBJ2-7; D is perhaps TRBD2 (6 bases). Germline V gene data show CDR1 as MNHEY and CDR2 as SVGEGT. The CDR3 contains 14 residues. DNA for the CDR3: TGTGCCAGCAAAAGACTAGAGGAGGTCTACAAGCAGTACTTC. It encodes CASKRLEEVYKQYF.

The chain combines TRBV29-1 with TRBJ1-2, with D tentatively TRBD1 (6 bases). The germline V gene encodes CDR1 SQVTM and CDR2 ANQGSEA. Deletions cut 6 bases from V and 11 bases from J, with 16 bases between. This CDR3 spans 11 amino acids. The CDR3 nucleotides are TGCAGCGTGAGACAGGCATCAAGTTACACCTTC. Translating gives CSVRQASSYTF. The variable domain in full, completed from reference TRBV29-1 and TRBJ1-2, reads SAVISQKPSRDICQRGTSLTIQCQVDSQVTMMFWYRQQPGQSLTLIATANQGSEATYESGFVIDKFPISRPNLTFSTLTVSNMSPEDSSIYLCSVRQASSYTFGSGTRLTVV.

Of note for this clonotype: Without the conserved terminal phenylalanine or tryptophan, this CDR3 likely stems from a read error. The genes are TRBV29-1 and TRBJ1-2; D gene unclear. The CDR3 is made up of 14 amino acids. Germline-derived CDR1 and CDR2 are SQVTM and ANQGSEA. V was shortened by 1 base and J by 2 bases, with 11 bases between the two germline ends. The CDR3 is CSVEGESGNYGYTL. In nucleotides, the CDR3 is TGCAGCGTTGAAGGGGAAAGTGGGAACTATGGCTACACCTTA.

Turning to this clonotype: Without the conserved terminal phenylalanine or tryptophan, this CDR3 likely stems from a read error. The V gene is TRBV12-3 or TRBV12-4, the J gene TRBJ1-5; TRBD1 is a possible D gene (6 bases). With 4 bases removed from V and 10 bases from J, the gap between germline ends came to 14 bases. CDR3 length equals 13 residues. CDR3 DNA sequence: TGTGCCAGCAGTTCAGGGATGGGACACCCCCAGCATATT. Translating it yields CASSSGMGHPQHI.

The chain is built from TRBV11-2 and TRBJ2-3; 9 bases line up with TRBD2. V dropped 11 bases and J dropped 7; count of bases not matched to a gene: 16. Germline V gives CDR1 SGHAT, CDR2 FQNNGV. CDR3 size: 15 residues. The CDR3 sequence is CACIDSGRFTNTQYF. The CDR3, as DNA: TGTGCCTGCATCGATAGCGGGAGATTTACAAATACGCAGTATTTT. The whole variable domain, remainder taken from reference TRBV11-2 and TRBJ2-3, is EAGVAQSPRYKIIEKRQSVAFWCNPISGHATLYWYQQILGQGPKLLIQFQNNGVVDDSQLPKDRFSAERLKGVDSTLKIQPAKLEDSAVYLCACIDSGRFTNTQYFGPGTRLTVL.

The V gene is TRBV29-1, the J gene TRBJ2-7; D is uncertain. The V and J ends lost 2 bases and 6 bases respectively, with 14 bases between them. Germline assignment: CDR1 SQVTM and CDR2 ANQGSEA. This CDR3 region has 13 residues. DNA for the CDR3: TGCAGCGTTGAACCGCCAAGAACCTTCGAGCAGTACTTC. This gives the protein CSVEPPRTFEQYF.

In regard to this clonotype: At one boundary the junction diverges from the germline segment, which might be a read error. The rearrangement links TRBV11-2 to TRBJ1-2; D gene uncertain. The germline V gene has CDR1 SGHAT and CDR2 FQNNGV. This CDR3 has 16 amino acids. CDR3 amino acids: CPSSIYSVAYSRGYTF. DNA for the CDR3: TGTCCCAGCAGCATATATTCGGTAGCCTATTCTCGAGGCTACACCTTC.